These 25 T cell receptor beta chains share one sample of origin, sequenced in a study of blood T cell repertoires in COVID-19. The protocol was immunoSEQ multiplex PCR, while the TCRdb copy is restricted to in-frame clones and leaves out a portion. The repertoire has fewer than 150,000 clones, 70% to 80% of them found once; the top ten carry about 6.8%. The sample taken for sequencing was peripheral blood. The source is a man between 65 and 85 years old with acute or convalescent COVID-19.

This chain uses TRBV7-8 with TRBJ1-1, with unresolved D. CDR1 and CDR2 (germline): SGHVS, FQNEAQ. This CDR3 region has 13 residues. The V gene lost 5 bases and the J gene lost 0 bases, with 7 bases spanning the gap. This CDR3 is CASSPHLNTEAFF. Written as DNA, the CDR3 is TGTGCCAGCAGCCCACATTTGAACACTGAAGCTTTCTTT.

The CDR3 is CASSYLAGANTDTQYF. As DNA, the CDR3 is TGTGCCAGCAGCTACTTAGCGGGGGCCAACACAGATACGCAGTATTTT. This chain joins TRBV7-3 and TRBJ2-3; TRBD2 matches 9 bases. Germline CDR1 and CDR2: SGHTA and FQGTGA. This CDR3 is built from 16 residues. The V and J ends lost 4 bases and 2 bases, in that order; junction bases with no gene match: 7.

There are a few counts of this clone. The chain is built from TRBV2 and TRBJ1-2, with D maybe TRBD1 (6 bases). V was cut by 7 bases and J by 6 bases, with 21 bases left in between. CDR1 is SNHLY and CDR2 is FYNNEI in the germline V gene. This CDR3 has 15 residues. For the CDR3, the DNA is TGTGCCAGCACCTCGAGGCAGGGGCGCCCCCATGGCTACACCTTC. It yields the protein CASTSRQGRPHGYTF.

The V gene is TRBV27, the J gene TRBJ1-2; 9 bases align to TRBD1. The germline V gene has CDR1 MNHEY and CDR2 SMNVEV (reference sequence). The CDR3 is 13 residues long. Trimming cost V 10 bases and J 7 bases; bases outside gene matches: 10. CDR3 protein: CATRLQGAGGYTF. The DNA of the CDR3 is TGTGCCACGCGCCTACAGGGGGCGGGTGGCTACACCTTC.

This chain links TRBV2 with TRBJ1-3; D unclear. This CDR3 is 14 amino acids long. V was pared by 2 bases and J by 1 base, with 6 bases between. Germline lookup yields CDR1 SNHLY and CDR2 FYNNEI. CDR3 nucleotides: TGTGCCAGCAGTGAATATGTTTCTGGAAACACCATATATTTT. This translates into CASSEYVSGNTIYF.

In its sample, this clone was seen once. The chain has TRBV6-6 and TRBJ2-2; TRBD2 matches 11 bases. J lost 1 base, V lost 7 bases, and 5 bases had no gene match. Per the germline V gene, CDR1 is MNHNY and CDR2 is SVGAGI (reference sequence). The CDR3 extends over 16 amino acids. Here the CDR3 reads CASILLAGENTGELFF. The CDR3 DNA follows: TGTGCCAGCATCCTACTAGCGGGAGAGAACACCGGGGAGCTGTTTTTT.

The genes are TRBV21-1 and TRBJ1-1; the tabulated D call, TRBD1, remains unverified against the DNA. TRBV21-1 is reported as a pseudogene. This CDR3 comprises 20 residues. The CDR3 coding sequence is TGTGCCAGCAGCAAAGAGGATAGGGACAGCCTAGGCAGATTGGACACTGAAGCTTTCTTT. It is translated as CASSKEDRDSLGRLDTEAFF.

The V and J genes are TRBV19 and TRBJ1-5; D call uncertain. Trimming removed 3 bases from V and 4 bases from J, with 7 bases in between. CDR3 size: 13 residues. Germline V gene data show CDR1 as LNHDA and CDR2 as SQIVND (reference sequence). Written as DNA, the CDR3 is TGTGCCAGTAGTATGAGAGAGAATCAGCCCCAGCATTTT. Translated, it gives CASSMRENQPQHF. Combining the CDR3 with reference TRBV19 and TRBJ1-5 gives the whole variable domain DGGITQSPKYLFRKEGQNVTLSCEQNLNHDAMYWYRQDPGQGLRLIYYSQIVNDFQKGDIAEGYSVSREKKESFPLTVTSAQKNPTAFYLCASSMRENQPQHFGDGTRLSIL.

This clone showed up just once. In DNA form, the CDR3 reads TGTGCCAGCTCACCACCGGGACTAGCCGGGCCGGAGCTGTTTTTT. Translating it yields CASSPPGLAGPELFF. This chain links TRBV18 with TRBJ2-2; 9 positions agree with TRBD2. The CDR3 consists of 15 residues. The V gene end was trimmed by 0 bases and the J gene end by 10 bases; junction bases not matched to a gene: 6. Looked up from germline, CDR1 is KGHSH and CDR2 is LQKENI.

The table lists this clone with a few counts. The rearrangement uses TRBV11-2 and TRBJ1-1, with TRBD1 matching over 7 bases. The junction had 6 bases not matched to a gene; V was cut back by 3 bases and J by 2 bases. The length of the CDR3 is 15 residues. Germline CDR1 and CDR2: SGHAT and FQNNGV. The CDR3 region is CASSFSGTVNTEAFF. In DNA, the CDR3 is TGTGCCAGCAGCTTTTCCGGGACAGTCAACACTGAAGCTTTCTTT.

Of note for this clone: The same CDR3 can be traced to other DNA sequences in this sample. The V gene is TRBV6-5, the J gene TRBJ2-7; 11 bases match TRBD2. Germline V gene sequence: CDR1 MNHEY, CDR2 SVGAGI. V lost 2 bases, J lost 2 bases, and 5 bases stayed unmatched. This CDR3 is 16 amino acids long. The CDR3 DNA follows: TGTGCCAGCAGTTACCAAGGGACTAGCGGACCCTACGAGCAGTACTTC. It specifies CASSYQGTSGPYEQYF.

V gene TRBV5-1 combines with J gene TRBJ1-3; TRBD1 agrees at 7 bases. Germline V lookup: CDR1 SGHRS, CDR2 YFSETQ. J gave up 0 bases and V 0 bases, and 6 bases lay outside the gene matches. The CDR3 spans 17 residues. The CDR3 loop is CASSLVVGGPSGNTIYF. In DNA, the CDR3 is TGCGCCAGCAGCTTGGTTGTAGGGGGCCCCTCTGGAAACACCATATATTTT.

The genes are TRBV7-2 and TRBJ2-7; TRBD1 matches 7 bases. Germline CDR1 SGHTA, CDR2 FQGNSA. With V trimmed by 6 bases and J by 3 bases, 8 bases remained unmatched. CDR3 length: 14 residues. The CDR3 spells CASSFDRAGYEQYF. CDR3 DNA: TGTGCCAGCAGTTTTGACAGGGCTGGCTACGAGCAGTACTTC.

This sequence joins TRBV20-1 and TRBJ2-7; 10 bases map to TRBD2. This CDR3 is 14 amino acids long. The trim removed 3 bases at V and 3 bases at J, leaving 5 bases unmatched. Germline lookup yields CDR1 DFQATT and CDR2 SNEGSKA (reference sequence). CDR3 nucleotide sequence: TGCAGTGCTAGTAAGTCTAGCGGGAGCTACGAGCAGTACTTC. This sequence encodes CSASKSSGSYEQYF.

The V gene is TRBV18, the J gene TRBJ1-1; 9 bases are shared with TRBD1. Germline lookup yields CDR1 KGHSH and CDR2 LQKENI. This CDR3 is built from 16 residues. Trimming cost V 1 base and J 1 base; bases outside gene matches: 4. The CDR3 DNA follows: TGTGCCAGCTCACCACAGGGACAGGGAACGAACACTGAAGCTTTCTTT. Protein sequence: CASSPQGQGTNTEAFF. The full variable domain, completed using reference TRBV18 and TRBJ1-1, is NAGVMQNPRHLVRRRGQEARLRCSPMKGHSHVYWYRQLPEEGLKFMVYLQKENIIDESGMPKERFSAEFPKEGPSILRIQQVVRGDSAAYFCASSPQGQGTNTEAFFGQGTRLTVV.

The genes are TRBV15 and TRBJ2-5, with TRBD1 matching over 12 bases. This CDR3 region has 15 residues. The V gene end was trimmed by 5 bases and the J gene end by 4 bases; junction bases not matched to a gene: 5. Germline V gene lookup returns CDR1 LNHNV and CDR2 YYDKDF (reference sequence). The CDR3 DNA reads as TGTGCCACCAGCGGGGACAGGGGGCTGGGAGAGACCCAGTACTTC. Encoded protein: CATSGDRGLGETQYF.

The chain recombines TRBV9 with TRBJ2-5; the D is unclear. In germline, CDR1 is SGDLS, CDR2 YYNGEE. The CDR3 is 16 amino acids. The V end lost 1 base, the J end lost 5 bases, and 18 bases lay between the germline ends. CDR3 protein: CASSVTSSSSLETQYF. DNA for the CDR3: TGTGCCAGCAGCGTAACGAGTTCCTCATCGCTGGAGACCCAGTACTTC.

The chain employs TRBV4-1 and TRBJ2-3; possible D gene TRBD1, 5 bases. The CDR3 is 15 residues long. Germline V gives CDR1 MGHRA, CDR2 YSYEKL. The V end lost 0 bases, the J end lost 8 bases, and 15 bases lay between the germline ends. The CDR3 here is CASSQEGKGMVTQYF. In nucleotides, the CDR3 is TGCGCCAGCAGCCAAGAGGGTAAGGGGATGGTTACGCAGTATTTT.

The V call is TRBV7-9, the J call TRBJ2-7; D is undetermined. V gave up 5 bases and J gave up 5 bases, with 10 bases separating them. CDR1 is SEHNR, CDR2 FQNEAQ, per germline (reference sequence). The CDR3 is made up of 12 amino acids. CDR3 in amino acids: CASSPGRNEQYF. Here the CDR3 DNA reads TGTGCCAGCAGCCCTGGCCGAAACGAGCAGTACTTC.

The gene calls are TRBV9 and TRBJ1-2, with TRBD1 identical over 7 bases. With 3 bases clipped from V and 4 bases from J, the junction kept 9 bases outside the gene matches. This CDR3 spans 15 amino acids. Germline CDR1 is SGDLS and CDR2 is YYNGEE. In nucleotides, the CDR3 is TGTGCCAGCAGCGCGCGGACAGGCCTGTCCTATGGCTACACCTTC. This encodes CASSARTGLSYGYTF.

This rearrangement joins TRBV6-5 to TRBJ2-7; D is possibly TRBD1 (6 bases). V lost 0 bases to trimming and J lost 5 bases, with 14 bases between them. Germline-derived CDR1 and CDR2 are MNHEY and SVGAGI. The CDR3 is made up of 15 amino acids. The CDR3 loop reads CASSYSVGTRNEQYF. As DNA, the CDR3 is TGTGCCAGCAGTTACTCGGTCGGGACAAGAAACGAGCAGTACTTC.

This clone was found a few times. The V gene is TRBV7-8, the J gene TRBJ1-1, with a weak D call TRBD1 (6 bases). Germline V CDR1 and CDR2: SGHVS, FQNEAQ. Deletions cut 3 bases from V and 8 bases from J, with 13 bases between. This CDR3 region has 13 residues. As DNA, the CDR3 is TGTGCCAGCAGCTTCGGGGGGGGACAAGAAGCTTTCTTT. This gives the protein CASSFGGGQEAFF.

The chain employs TRBV18 and TRBJ2-7; maybe TRBD1 (6 bases). Germline V gene data show CDR1 as KGHSH and CDR2 as LQKENI. V was cut by 6 bases and J by 5 bases, with 14 bases left in between. The CDR3 contains 13 residues. The CDR3: CASSPSRDNEQYF. The DNA of the CDR3 is TGTGCCAGCTCGCCTTCCCGGGACAACGAGCAGTACTTC.

The chain couples TRBV5-1 to TRBJ2-5; TRBD2 might be the D (5 bases). The CDR3 covers 15 residues. CDR1 is SGHRS and CDR2 is YFSETQ in the germline V gene. The germline V and J ends were trimmed by 5 bases and 2 bases, with 16 bases remaining between them. The CDR3 spells CASRRSADVQETQYF. CDR3 DNA: TGCGCCAGCAGGCGGTCAGCGGACGTTCAAGAGACCCAGTACTTC.

The chain combines TRBV4-1 with TRBJ1-4; D might be TRBD1 (6 bases). This CDR3 spans 15 amino acids. With 1 base removed from V and 6 bases from J, the gap between germline ends came to 12 bases. Germline V CDR1 and CDR2: MGHRA, YSYEKL. The DNA of the CDR3 is TGCGCCAGCAGCCAAGCAAACAGGGTCGATGAAAAACTGTTTTTT. It encodes CASSQANRVDEKLFF.